The sequence of this TCR beta chain was determined in a study of yellow fever vaccine responses in identical twins. Worth noting for this clonotype: Antigen unknown.

The CDR3 loop spans 12 amino acids. Trimming pared 6 bases from V and 4 bases from J, leaving 9 bases between. The V gene's germline CDR1 is MNHNS and CDR2 SASEGT. The study, taken as a whole, reports: Vaccine T cell responses of twins reportedly seemed partly convergent and partly personalized.

Via MiXCR, TCRdb re-called the RT-PCR reads, giving one row per CDR3 protein. This table holds under 2,500 distinct CDR3 sequences, over 80% found once. This specimen was T cells from blood (PBMCs), unsorted or a sorted subset (not recorded which), taken before or after yellow fever vaccination (not recorded which). The chain uses TRBV6-1 and TRBJ1-1, with D uncertain. The receptor comes from a woman aged 18-35 years who received the yellow fever vaccine. In DNA form, the CDR3 reads TGTGCCAGCAGGGGGAAAGGCACTGAAGCTTTCTTT. Its protein product is CASRGKGTEAFF.